This T cell receptor beta chain is drawn from a study of shared clonotypes between healthy human individuals. Study conclusions and caveats: Memory subsets generally showed smaller estimated richness than naive subsets did. In contrast to clonotypes shared by all four donors, non-shared clonotypes had lower generation probabilities.

Naive CD8 cells lacked CD45RO and underwent positive selection for CCR7, leaving out terminally differentiated effector memory CD45RA+ cells. This clone was counted once. Its antigen is currently unknown. Sequencing used immunoSEQ multiplex PCR; TCRdb keeps in-frame clones, though not all of them. The table records about 2 million clones, about 94% of them present only once. The trim removed 1 base at V and 7 bases at J, leaving 8 bases unmatched. CDR1 is GTSNPN, CDR2 SVGIG, per germline (reference sequence). This CDR3 comprises 15 residues. The chain joins TRBV30 to TRBJ2-7, with TRBD2 identical over 12 bases. The TCR was taken from a man aged 18 to 30 in good health. Specimen: naive CD8+ T cells sorted from blood. CDR3 residues: CAWSGASGRVWEQYF. For the CDR3, the DNA is TGTGCCTGGAGTGGAGCTAGCGGGAGGGTATGGGAGCAGTACTTC.